This TCR beta chain was recorded in a study of CD8 T cells in ankylosing spondylitis. Study results and caveats: Both synovial fluid and blood in reactive arthritis had previously been reported to carry some motif variants. Seemingly characteristic of ankylosing spondylitis blood was a TCR beta motif consisting of under 10 highly homologous variants.

Worth noting for this clonotype: Its specificity is unknown. A much larger clone differs from this one at a single base, so this may be a read error.

Germline V gives CDR1 MNHEY, CDR2 SMNVEV (reference sequence). The CDR3 is made up of 15 amino acids. TCRdb redid the calling of the 5' RACE reads with MiXCR, one entry per CDR3 protein. Of a few hundred thousand distinct CDR3 sequences in the sample, about 7.3% are singletons; the top ten hold approximately 15%. Material: blood, either unsorted or a sorted T cell fraction (not recorded which). This clonotype was sampled from a male donor with ankylosing spondylitis. The J gene is TRBJ2-1, the V gene TRBV27; TRBD1 aligns across 11 bases. This CDR3 reads CAATPGQGVYDEQFF. Written as DNA, the CDR3 is TGTGCCGCGACTCCGGGACAGGGGGTCTACGATGAGCAGTTCTTC.